What follows describes a single T cell receptor beta chain. Recovered status in Cohort 3 required two negative PCRs, clearance, or symptom resolution. This sample was included in a study of blood T cell repertoires in COVID-19. Study context: The samples span acute and convalescent COVID-19 from the United States, Italy and Spain.

CDR3 size: 16 residues. V lost 5 bases, J lost 0 bases, and 7 bases stayed unmatched. Germline V gives CDR1 SGHVS, CDR2 FQNEAQ. Per the authors' pipeline: By means of reference gene primer amplification, nucleated cell counts were estimated. Method: immunoSEQ multiplex PCR; TCRdb's copy keeps in-frame clones and lacks some. V and J calls and clone size are those listed in that table; D and trimming were worked out from the DNA. The data show over 250,000 clones, 75% to 90% seen once. The sample taken for sequencing was PBMCs or T cells enriched from blood (not recorded which). The chain recombines TRBV7-8 with TRBJ1-1; 9 bases are a match to TRBD1. This sequence was found in a woman aged 18 to 35 who had recovered from COVID-19. CDR3 sequence reads: CASSPGTGKLNTEAFF. The CDR3 DNA sequence: TGTGCCAGCAGCCCCGGGACAGGGAAACTGAACACTGAAGCTTTCTTT.